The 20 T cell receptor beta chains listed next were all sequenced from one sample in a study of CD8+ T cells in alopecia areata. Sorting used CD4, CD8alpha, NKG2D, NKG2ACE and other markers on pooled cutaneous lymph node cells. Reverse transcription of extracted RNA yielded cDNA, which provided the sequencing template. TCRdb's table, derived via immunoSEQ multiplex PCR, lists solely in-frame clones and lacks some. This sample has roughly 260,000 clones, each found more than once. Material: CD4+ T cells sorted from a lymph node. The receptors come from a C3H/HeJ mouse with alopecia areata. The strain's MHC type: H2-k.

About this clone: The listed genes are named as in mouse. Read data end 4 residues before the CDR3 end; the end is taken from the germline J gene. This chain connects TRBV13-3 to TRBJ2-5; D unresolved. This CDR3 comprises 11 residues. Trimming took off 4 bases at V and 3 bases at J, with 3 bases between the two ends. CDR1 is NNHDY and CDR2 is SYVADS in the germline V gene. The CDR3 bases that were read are TGTGCCAGCAGTCCTCAAGAC. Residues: CASSPQD. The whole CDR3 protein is CASSPQDTQYF.

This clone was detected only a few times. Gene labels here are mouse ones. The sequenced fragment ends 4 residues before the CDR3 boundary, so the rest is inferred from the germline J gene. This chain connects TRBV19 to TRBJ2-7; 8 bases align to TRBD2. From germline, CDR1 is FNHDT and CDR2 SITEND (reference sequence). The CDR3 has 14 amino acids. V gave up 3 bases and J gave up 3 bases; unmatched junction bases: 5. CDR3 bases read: TGTGCCAGCAGTACGCCCGGGACTGGCTAT. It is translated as CASSTPGTGY. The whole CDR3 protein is CASSTPGTGYEQYF. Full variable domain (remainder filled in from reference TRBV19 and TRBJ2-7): GGIITQTPKFLIGQEGQKLTLKCQQNFNHDTMYWYRQDSGKGLRLIYYSITENDLQKGDLSEGYDASREKKSSFSLTVTSAQKNEMAVFLCASSTPGTGYEQYFGPGTRLTVL.

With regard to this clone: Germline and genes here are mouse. The CDR3 sequence is CASSQSWGDNQDTQYF. The covered CDR3 bases are TGTGCCAGCAGCCAATCCTGGGGGGATAACCAAGAC. This chain joins TRBV5 and TRBJ2-5; TRBD2 matches at 8 bases. With the read ending 4 residues before the CDR3 end, the germline J gene is used to fill in that end. CDR1 is LGHNA, CDR2 YNLKQL, per germline (reference sequence). Trimming cost V 2 bases and J 0 bases; bases outside gene matches: 4. The CDR3 consists of 16 residues.

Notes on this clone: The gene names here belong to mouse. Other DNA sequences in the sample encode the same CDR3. The DNA read from the CDR3 is TGTGCCAGCAGTCTCCCGGGACAGAACTATGCT. It encodes CASSLPGQNYA. The full CDR3 sequence reads CASSLPGQNYAEQFF. V gene TRBV19 combines with J gene TRBJ2-1; TRBD1 matches 7 bases. The read is 4 residues too short to cover the CDR3 end, so that end is filled in from the germline J gene. The J segment lost 1 base and the V segment lost 4 bases, leaving 5 bases of the junction unmatched. The germline V gene encodes CDR1 FNHDT and CDR2 SITEND (reference sequence). CDR3 size: 15 residues.

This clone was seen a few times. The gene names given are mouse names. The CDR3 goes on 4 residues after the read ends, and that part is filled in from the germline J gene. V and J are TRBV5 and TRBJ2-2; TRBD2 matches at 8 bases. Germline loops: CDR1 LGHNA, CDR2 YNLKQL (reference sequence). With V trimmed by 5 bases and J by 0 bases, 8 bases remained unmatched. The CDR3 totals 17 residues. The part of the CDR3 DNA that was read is TGTGCCAGCAGCAACCCACTGGGGGCCGCAAACACCGGG. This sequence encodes CASSNPLGAANTG. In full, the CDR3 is CASSNPLGAANTGQLYF.

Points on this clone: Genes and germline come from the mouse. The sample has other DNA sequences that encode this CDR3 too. Partial CDR3 DNA: TGCACCTGCAGTGCCGGGACATATACCGGG. Protein product: CTCSAGTYTG. In full, the CDR3 is CTCSAGTYTGQLYF. This rearrangement joins TRBV1 to TRBJ2-2, with D tentatively TRBD1 (6 bases). The read finishes 4 residues shy of the CDR3 end, and the germline J gene is used to complete it. V lost 3 bases and J 5 bases, leaving 10 bases between the germline ends. The CDR3 length is 14 residues. The germline V gene has CDR1 NSQYPW and CDR2 LRSPGD (reference sequence).

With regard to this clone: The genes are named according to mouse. Partial CDR3 DNA: TGTGCCAGCAGTGATAACTGGGGGGCCTCCTAT. Protein product: CASSDNWGASY. The entire CDR3 reads CASSDNWGASYEQYF. The chain joins TRBV13-1 to TRBJ2-7; 9 nucleotides match TRBD2. Sequencing ends 4 residues short of the CDR3 end; the germline J gene provides the rest. Trimming took 1 base from V and 0 from J; bases not matched to a gene: 2. The CDR3 runs 15 residues. From germline, CDR1 is NSHNY and CDR2 SYGAGN.

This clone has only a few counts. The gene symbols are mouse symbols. The part of the CDR3 DNA that was read is TGTGCTAGCAGTAGAGTTGGGGGGGGCAGAGAC. Translation: CASSRVGGGRD. The complete CDR3 sequence is CASSRVGGGRDTQYF. V usage is TRBV17 and J usage is TRBJ2-5; 8 bases align to TRBD2. Read sequence stops 4 residues before the CDR3 end, and the germline J gene provides the missing end. The length of the CDR3 is 15 residues. Looked up from germline, CDR1 is MNHDT and CDR2 is YYDKIL.

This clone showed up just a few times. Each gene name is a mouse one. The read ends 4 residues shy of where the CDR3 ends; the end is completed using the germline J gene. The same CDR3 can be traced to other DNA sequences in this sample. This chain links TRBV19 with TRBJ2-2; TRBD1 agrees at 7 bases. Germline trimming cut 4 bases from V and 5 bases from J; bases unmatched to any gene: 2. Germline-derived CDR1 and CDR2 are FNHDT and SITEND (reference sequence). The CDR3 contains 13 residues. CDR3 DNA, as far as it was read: TGTGCCAGCAGTCGACAGGGAACCGGG. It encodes CASSRQGTG. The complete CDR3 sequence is CASSRQGTGQLYF.

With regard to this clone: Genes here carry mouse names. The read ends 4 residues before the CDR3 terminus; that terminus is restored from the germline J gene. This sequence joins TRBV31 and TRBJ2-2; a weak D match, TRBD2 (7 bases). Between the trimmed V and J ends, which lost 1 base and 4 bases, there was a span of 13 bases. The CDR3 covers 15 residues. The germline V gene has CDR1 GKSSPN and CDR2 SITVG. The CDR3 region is CAWSRSGGTTGQLYF. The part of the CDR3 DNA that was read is TGTGCCTGGAGTCGGTCTGGGGGCACCACCGGG.

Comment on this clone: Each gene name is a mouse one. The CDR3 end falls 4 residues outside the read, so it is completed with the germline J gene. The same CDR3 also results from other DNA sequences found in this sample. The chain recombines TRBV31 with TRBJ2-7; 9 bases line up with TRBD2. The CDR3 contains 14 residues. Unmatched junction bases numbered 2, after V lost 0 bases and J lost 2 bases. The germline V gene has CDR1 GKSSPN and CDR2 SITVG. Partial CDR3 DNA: TGTGCCTGGAGTCTAGCTGGGGGGGCCTAT. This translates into CAWSLAGGAY. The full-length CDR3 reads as CAWSLAGGAYEQYF.

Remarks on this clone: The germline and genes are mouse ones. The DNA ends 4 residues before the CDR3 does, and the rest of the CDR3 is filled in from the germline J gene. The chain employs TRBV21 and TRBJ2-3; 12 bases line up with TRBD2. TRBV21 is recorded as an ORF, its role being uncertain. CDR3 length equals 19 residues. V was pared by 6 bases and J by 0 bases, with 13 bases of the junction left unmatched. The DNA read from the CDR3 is TGTGCTAGCAGCCCCAGGACTGGGGGGGACTTCTCTAGTGCAGAA. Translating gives CASSPRTGGDFSSAE. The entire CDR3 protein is CASSPRTGGDFSSAETLYF.

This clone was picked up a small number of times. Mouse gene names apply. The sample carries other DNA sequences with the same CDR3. The DNA read from the CDR3 is TGTGCCAGCAGTGATGCTAGGACAGATGCAAACTCC. Translation gives CASSDARTDANS. In full, the CDR3 reads CASSDARTDANSDYTF. The V gene is TRBV13-1, the J gene TRBJ1-2; D is possibly TRBD1 (6 bases). The DNA ends 4 residues before the CDR3 does, and the rest of the CDR3 is filled in from the germline J gene. The length of the CDR3 is 16 residues. The V gene lost 0 bases and the J gene lost 0 bases, with 12 bases spanning the gap. The germline V gene encodes CDR1 NSHNY and CDR2 SYGAGN.

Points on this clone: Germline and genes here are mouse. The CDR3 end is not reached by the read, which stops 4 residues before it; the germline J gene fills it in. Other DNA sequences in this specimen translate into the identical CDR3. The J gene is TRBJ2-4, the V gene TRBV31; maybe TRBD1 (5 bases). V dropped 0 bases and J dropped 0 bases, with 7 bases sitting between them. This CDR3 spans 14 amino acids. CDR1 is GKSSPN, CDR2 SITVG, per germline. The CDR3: CAWSLRTSQNTLYF. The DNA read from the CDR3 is TGTGCCTGGAGTCTAAGGACAAGTCAAAAC.

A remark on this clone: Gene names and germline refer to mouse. The CDR3: CASKAGTTNSDYTF. The covered CDR3 bases are TGTGCCAGCAAAGCCGGGACAACAAACTCC. The J gene is TRBJ1-2, the V gene TRBV19; tentative D call: TRBD1 (6 bases). The read finishes 4 residues shy of the CDR3 end, and the germline J gene is used to complete it. V lost 6 bases and J lost 0, with 12 bases in between. This CDR3 has 14 amino acids. CDR1 and CDR2 from the germline V gene are FNHDT and SITEND (reference sequence).

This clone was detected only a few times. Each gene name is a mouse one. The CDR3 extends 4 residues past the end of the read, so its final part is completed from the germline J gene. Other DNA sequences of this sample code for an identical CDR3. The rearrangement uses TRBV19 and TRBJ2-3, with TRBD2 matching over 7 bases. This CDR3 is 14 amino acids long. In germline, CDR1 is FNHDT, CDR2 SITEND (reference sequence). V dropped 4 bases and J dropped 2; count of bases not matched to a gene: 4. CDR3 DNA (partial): TGTGCCAGCAGTCGGACTGGACCTGCAGAA. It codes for CASSRTGPAE. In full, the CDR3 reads CASSRTGPAETLYF.

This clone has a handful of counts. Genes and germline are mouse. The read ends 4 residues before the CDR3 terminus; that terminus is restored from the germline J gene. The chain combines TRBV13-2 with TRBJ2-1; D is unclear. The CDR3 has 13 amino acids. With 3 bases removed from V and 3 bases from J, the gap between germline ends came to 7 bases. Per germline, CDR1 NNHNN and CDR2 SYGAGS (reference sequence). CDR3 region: CASGAQSYAEQFF. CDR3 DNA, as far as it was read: TGTGCCAGCGGTGCACAATCCTATGCT.

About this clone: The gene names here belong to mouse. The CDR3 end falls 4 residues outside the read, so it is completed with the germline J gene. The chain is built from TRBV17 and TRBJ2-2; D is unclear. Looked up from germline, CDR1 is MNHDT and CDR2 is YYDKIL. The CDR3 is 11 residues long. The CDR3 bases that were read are TGTGCTAGCAGAGACAACGGG. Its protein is CASRDNG. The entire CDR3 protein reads CASRDNGQLYF.

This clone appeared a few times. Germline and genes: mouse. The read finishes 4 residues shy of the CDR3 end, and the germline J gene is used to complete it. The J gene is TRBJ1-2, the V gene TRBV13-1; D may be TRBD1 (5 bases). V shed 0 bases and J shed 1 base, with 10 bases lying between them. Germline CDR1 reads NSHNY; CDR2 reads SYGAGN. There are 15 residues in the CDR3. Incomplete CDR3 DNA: TGTGCCAGCAGTGATGTTGGGGGAGGAAACTCC. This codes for CASSDVGGGNS. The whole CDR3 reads CASSDVGGGNSDYTF.

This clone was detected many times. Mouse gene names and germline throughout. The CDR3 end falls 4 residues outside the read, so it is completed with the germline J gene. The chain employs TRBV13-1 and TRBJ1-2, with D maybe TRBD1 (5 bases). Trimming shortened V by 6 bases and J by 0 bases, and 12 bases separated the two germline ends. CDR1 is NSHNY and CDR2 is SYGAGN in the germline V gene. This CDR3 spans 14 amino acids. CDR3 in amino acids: CASTPSTANSDYTF. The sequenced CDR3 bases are TGTGCCAGCACCCCATCGACAGCAAACTCC.